The rows below give T cell receptor beta chains drawn from one sample of a study of blood T cell repertoires in COVID-19. Sequenced by immunoSEQ multiplex PCR; TCRdb stores in-frame clones only, minus some. The data show some 200,000 clones, with around 88% seen just once and 1.5% held by the top ten. Sequencing used peripheral blood. These receptors all come from a man aged 18 to 30 with active or convalescent COVID-19. CDR3s include the opening cysteine and the closing phenylalanine or tryptophan. D genes are given only for firm matches. The listing skips clone size in some rows; elsewhere it reads once, few, many or a size class.

abundance: NA; j_gene: TRBJ1-5; d_gene: NA; v_gene: TRBV15; CDR3nt: TGTGCCACCAGCAGAGACTCGGTATCGGATCAGCCCCAGCATTTT; CDR3aa: CATSRDSVSDQPQHF
abundance: NA; j_gene: TRBJ2-3; d_gene: NA; v_gene: TRBV14; CDR3nt: TGTGCCAGCAGCCGAAGATGGGAGGATACGCAGTATTTT; CDR3aa: CASSRRWEDTQYF
abundance: NA; j_gene: TRBJ1-1; d_gene: TRBD1; v_gene: TRBV12-5; CDR3nt: TGTGCTAGTGGATACGACAGGGACACTGAAGCTTTCTTT; CDR3aa: CASGYDRDTEAFF
abundance: NA; j_gene: TRBJ1-5; d_gene: NA; v_gene: TRBV2; CDR3nt: TGTGCCACCGCGGGGAGTAATCAGCCCCAGCATTTT; CDR3aa: CATAGSNQPQHF
abundance: NA; j_gene: TRBJ2-3; d_gene: TRBD2; v_gene: TRBV6-2/TRBV6-3; CDR3nt: TGTGCCAGCAGTTACCCGGGTTTTAGCGGGGACCCCTCCTATAGCACAGATACGCAGTATTTT; CDR3aa: CASSYPGFSGDPSYSTDTQYF
abundance: NA; j_gene: TRBJ2-3; d_gene: TRBD2; v_gene: TRBV2; CDR3nt: TGTGCCAGCAGTGGGGTAGCGGGAGGGTACACAGATACGCAGTATTTT; CDR3aa: CASSGVAGGYTDTQYF
abundance: NA; j_gene: TRBJ2-1; d_gene: NA; v_gene: TRBV9; CDR3nt: TGTGCCAGCAGCGTAGTAGGGGTCCCGAGGAGTGAGCAGTTCTTC; CDR3aa: CASSVVGVPRSEQFF
abundance: many; j_gene: TRBJ1-1; d_gene: TRBD1; v_gene: TRBV6-5; CDR3nt: TGTGCCAGCAGAACGACAGGGCGGTACACTGAAGCTTTCTTT; CDR3aa: CASRTTGRYTEAFF
abundance: NA; j_gene: TRBJ2-1; d_gene: TRBD1; v_gene: TRBV11-2; CDR3nt: TGTGCCAGCAGCCCAGCCCCAGGGACAGGGTACAATGAGCAGTTCTTC; CDR3aa: CASSPAPGTGYNEQFF
abundance: NA; j_gene: TRBJ2-4; d_gene: NA; v_gene: TRBV6-4; CDR3nt: TGTGCCAGCAGTGAGTCAAGGGGAAACATTCAGTACTTC; CDR3aa: CASSESRGNIQYF
abundance: NA; j_gene: TRBJ1-5; d_gene: TRBD1; v_gene: TRBV2; CDR3nt: TGTGCCAGCAGTGGGACAAGGACAGGGGGGAATCAGCCCCAGCATTTT; CDR3aa: CASSGTRTGGNQPQHF
abundance: NA; j_gene: TRBJ2-3; d_gene: TRBD2; v_gene: TRBV7-8; CDR3nt: TGTGCCAGCCTCCCAAGCGGGAGGGCCATGGTCCATACGCAGTATTTT; CDR3aa: CASLPSGRAMVHTQYF
abundance: NA; j_gene: TRBJ2-7; d_gene: TRBD1; v_gene: TRBV30; CDR3nt: TGTGCCTGGGAAGTGGGACAGGGCGGCTACGAGCAGTACTTC; CDR3aa: CAWEVGQGGYEQYF
abundance: NA; j_gene: TRBJ2-1; d_gene: TRBD2; v_gene: TRBV19; CDR3nt: TGTGCCAGTAGCCTACTAGCGGGAGGGCCCGATGAGCAGTTCTTC; CDR3aa: CASSLLAGGPDEQFF
abundance: NA; j_gene: TRBJ1-4; d_gene: NA; v_gene: TRBV28; CDR3nt: TGTGCCAGCAGTTTGGGGGCCAATGAAAAACTGTTTTTT; CDR3aa: CASSLGANEKLFF
abundance: few; j_gene: TRBJ1-6; d_gene: NA; v_gene: TRBV28; CDR3nt: TGTGCCAGCAGTTTAAGGGGTCGGTCACCCCTCCACTTT; CDR3aa: CASSLRGRSPLHF
abundance: few; j_gene: TRBJ1-5; d_gene: NA; v_gene: TRBV12-5; CDR3nt: TGTGCTAGTGGTCGGGATGATCAGCCCCAGCATTTT; CDR3aa: CASGRDDQPQHF
abundance: NA; j_gene: TRBJ1-6; d_gene: NA; v_gene: TRBV18; CDR3nt: TGTGCCAGCTCACCCCAATCAGGCGATTCACCCCTCCACTTT; CDR3aa: CASSPQSGDSPLHF
abundance: NA; j_gene: TRBJ2-3; d_gene: NA; v_gene: TRBV5-4; CDR3nt: TGTGCCAGCAGCTTGGGGACATCTAACACAGATACGCAGTATTTT; CDR3aa: CASSLGTSNTDTQYF
abundance: NA; j_gene: TRBJ1-5; d_gene: NA; v_gene: TRBV29-1; CDR3nt: TGCAGCGTTCTAGAAAATAGCAATCAGCCCCAGCATTTT; CDR3aa: CSVLENSNQPQHF
abundance: NA; j_gene: TRBJ2-7; d_gene: NA; v_gene: TRBV6-5; CDR3nt: TGTGCCAGCAGCCCGTTGACAGGTGGCCCCTACGAGCAGTACTTC; CDR3aa: CASSPLTGGPYEQYF
abundance: NA; j_gene: TRBJ2-3; d_gene: NA; v_gene: TRBV19; CDR3nt: TGTGCCAGTAGCTTACTAGTTGACAGCACAGATACGCAGTATTTT; CDR3aa: CASSLLVDSTDTQYF
abundance: NA; j_gene: TRBJ2-7; d_gene: TRBD1; v_gene: TRBV27; CDR3nt: TGTGCCAGCAGTAAACGGCACCGGGACAGGGTTTACGAGCAGTACTTC; CDR3aa: CASSKRHRDRVYEQYF
abundance: NA; j_gene: TRBJ2-5; d_gene: NA; v_gene: TRBV3-1/TRBV3-2; CDR3nt: TGTGCCAGCAGCCAAGACCTTCAAGAGACCCAGTACTTC; CDR3aa: CASSQDLQETQYF
abundance: NA; j_gene: TRBJ1-5; d_gene: NA; v_gene: TRBV11-2; CDR3nt: TGTGCCAGCAGCTTTTCAGGGGTTGATCAGCCCCAGCATTTT; CDR3aa: CASSFSGVDQPQHF
abundance: NA; j_gene: TRBJ2-1; d_gene: TRBD2; v_gene: TRBV24-1; CDR3nt: TGTGCCACCAGTCTTGGGACTAGCGGGAGCAATGAGCAGTTCTTC; CDR3aa: CATSLGTSGSNEQFF
abundance: once; j_gene: TRBJ2-1; d_gene: TRBD1; v_gene: TRBV7-3; CDR3nt: TGTGCCAGCAGCTCAGGACAGGGGTACAATGAGCAGTTCTTC; CDR3aa: CASSSGQGYNEQFF
abundance: NA; j_gene: TRBJ2-1; d_gene: TRBD1; v_gene: TRBV6-5; CDR3nt: TGTGCCAGCACCGGGACAGGATCTGGAGAGCAGTTCTTC; CDR3aa: CASTGTGSGEQFF
abundance: few; j_gene: TRBJ2-7; d_gene: NA; v_gene: TRBV6-5; CDR3nt: TGTGCCAGCAGTTACCGCCCGAGGGCTGGCTACGAGCAGTACTTC; CDR3aa: CASSYRPRAGYEQYF
abundance: NA; j_gene: TRBJ2-5; d_gene: TRBD2; v_gene: TRBV5-4; CDR3nt: TGTGCCAGCAGCTTTACTAGCGGGAATTACCAAGAGACCCAGTACTTC; CDR3aa: CASSFTSGNYQETQYF
abundance: NA; j_gene: TRBJ2-3; d_gene: TRBD2; v_gene: TRBV24-1; CDR3nt: TGTGCCACCAGTGACCCGACCCCCGTACTAGCGGGGTTAACAGATACGCAGTATTTT; CDR3aa: CATSDPTPVLAGLTDTQYF
abundance: NA; j_gene: TRBJ2-4; d_gene: NA; v_gene: TRBV6-5; CDR3nt: TGTGCCAGCATGGGGCCAGCCAAAAACATTCAGTACTTC; CDR3aa: CASMGPAKNIQYF
abundance: NA; j_gene: TRBJ2-3; d_gene: TRBD2; v_gene: TRBV19; CDR3nt: TGTGCCAGTAGCGAACTAGCGGGACCGAGGGATACGCAGTATTTT; CDR3aa: CASSELAGPRDTQYF
abundance: NA; j_gene: TRBJ1-5; d_gene: NA; v_gene: TRBV12-3/TRBV12-4; CDR3nt: TGTGCCAGCAGACAATGGGGGCAGTACCAGCATTTT; CDR3aa: CASRQWGQYQHF
abundance: NA; j_gene: TRBJ2-5; d_gene: TRBD1; v_gene: TRBV6-6; CDR3nt: TGTGCCAGCAGGGACAGGGGGCGAGAGACCCAGTACTTC; CDR3aa: CASRDRGRETQYF
abundance: NA; j_gene: TRBJ2-7; d_gene: TRBD2; v_gene: TRBV7-9; CDR3nt: TGTGCCAGCAGCTTAGGAACTAGCGGGTTTTACGAGCAGTACTTC; CDR3aa: CASSLGTSGFYEQYF
abundance: NA; j_gene: TRBJ2-7; d_gene: NA; v_gene: TRBV2; CDR3nt: TGTGCCAGCAGTGATGTGGGACTGATGAACTCCTACGAGCAGTACTTC; CDR3aa: CASSDVGLMNSYEQYF
abundance: NA; j_gene: TRBJ2-7; d_gene: NA; v_gene: TRBV19; CDR3nt: TGTGCCAGTAGTGTGGGGGGACCCTACGAGCAGTACTTC; CDR3aa: CASSVGGPYEQYF
abundance: NA; j_gene: TRBJ2-7; d_gene: TRBD2; v_gene: TRBV7-2; CDR3nt: TGTGCCAGCAGCTTAGCACTAGCGGGAAGCGAGCAGTACTTC; CDR3aa: CASSLALAGSEQYF
abundance: NA; j_gene: TRBJ1-2; d_gene: NA; v_gene: TRBV6-6; CDR3nt: TGTGCCAGCAGTTATTTCTCCACTGGCTATGGCTACACCTTC; CDR3aa: CASSYFSTGYGYTF